This T cell receptor beta chain was observed in a study of regulatory T cells in long-lasting Graves disease. Libraries of TCR beta came from iRepertoire HTBI primers plus Arm-PCR of CDR3 regions. MiXCR, applied by TCRdb to the multiplex PCR reads, yields one record per CDR3 protein. Counted here are 360,000 or so distinct CDR3 sequences, about a sixth occurring once; the ten biggest clones make up roughly 30%. The CDR3 has 15 amino acids. Trimming cost V 5 bases and J 0 bases, with 14 bases left between them. CDR1 is MNHNS, CDR2 SASEGT, per germline. This clonotype was seen ten or more times. Its antigen is as yet unknown. The sample's time point: newly diagnosed GD, antithyroid drugs for less than 3 months. Generation of the TCR library employed RNA extracted from PBMCs. Patients all came to the study from an endocrinology department in Xi'an, China. Broader study findings: Peripheral blood was the sole material, not thyroid tissue. Persistent Graves' patients showed reduced TCR diversity versus newly diagnosed patients.

The same sample was also studied in work on T cells in Graves' hyperthyroidism and ophthalmopathy.

The V and J genes are TRBV6-1 and TRBJ2-7; TRBD2 is a possible D gene (5 bases). The receptor comes from a man aged 40-55 years with Graves disease. The material was peripheral blood mononuclear cells (PBMCs), obtained at new diagnosis, from a patient treated with antithyroid drugs. CDR3: CASSLTGDSSYEQYF. Written as DNA, the CDR3 is TGTGCCAGCAGTCTGACCGGGGATAGCTCCTACGAGCAGTACTTC.